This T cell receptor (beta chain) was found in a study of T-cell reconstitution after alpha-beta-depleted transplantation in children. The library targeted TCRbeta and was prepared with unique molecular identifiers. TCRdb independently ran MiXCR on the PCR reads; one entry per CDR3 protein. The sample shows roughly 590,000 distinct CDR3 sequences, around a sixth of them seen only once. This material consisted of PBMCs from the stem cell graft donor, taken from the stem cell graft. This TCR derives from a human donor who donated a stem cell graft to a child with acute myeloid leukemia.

The CDR3 reads CATAPGTVTDTQYF. The CDR3 nucleotides are TGTGCCACCGCCCCCGGGACGGTAACAGATACGCAGTATTTT. The chain recombines TRBV27 with TRBJ2-3; tentatively, D is TRBD1 or TRBD2 (5 bases each). Germline loops: CDR1 MNHEY, CDR2 SMNVEV (reference sequence). V lost 10 bases and J lost 3, with 17 bases in between. The CDR3 length is 14 residues.